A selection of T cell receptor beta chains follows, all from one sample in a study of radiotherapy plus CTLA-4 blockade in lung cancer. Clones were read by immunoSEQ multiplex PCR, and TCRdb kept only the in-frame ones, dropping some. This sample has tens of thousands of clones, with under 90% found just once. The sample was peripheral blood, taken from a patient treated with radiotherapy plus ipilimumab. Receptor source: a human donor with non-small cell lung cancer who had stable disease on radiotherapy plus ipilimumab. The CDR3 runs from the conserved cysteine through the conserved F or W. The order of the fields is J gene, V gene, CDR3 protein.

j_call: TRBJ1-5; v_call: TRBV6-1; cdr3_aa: CASSEVLGAHNQPQHF
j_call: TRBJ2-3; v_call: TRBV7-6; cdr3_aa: CASSARQGTDTQYF
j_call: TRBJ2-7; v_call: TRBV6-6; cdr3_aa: CASRTGVSSYEQYF
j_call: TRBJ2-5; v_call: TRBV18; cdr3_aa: CASSPGFLETQYF
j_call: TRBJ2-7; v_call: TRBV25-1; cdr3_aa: CASSDWAGGAGYEQYF
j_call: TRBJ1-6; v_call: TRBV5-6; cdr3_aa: CASSQVQGNSPLHF
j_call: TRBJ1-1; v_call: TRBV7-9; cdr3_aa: CASSLTGITEAFF
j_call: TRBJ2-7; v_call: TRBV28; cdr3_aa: CASSLGSSYEQYF
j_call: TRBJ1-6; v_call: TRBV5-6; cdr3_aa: CASSSPGPSNSPLHF
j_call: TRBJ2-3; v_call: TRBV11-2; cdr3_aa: CASSSRTGTDTQYF
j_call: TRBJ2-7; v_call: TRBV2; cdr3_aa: CASSDPTVNSYEQYF
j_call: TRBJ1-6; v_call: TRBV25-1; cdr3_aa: CASSSTGSSPLHF
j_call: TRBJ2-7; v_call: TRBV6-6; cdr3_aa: CASSSPALASEQYF
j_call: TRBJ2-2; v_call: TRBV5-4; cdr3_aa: CASNPGLASTGELFF
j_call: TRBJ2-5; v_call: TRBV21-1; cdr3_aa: CASSTGLEQGAEETQYF
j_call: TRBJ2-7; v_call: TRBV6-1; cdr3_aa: CASSLGQGAFYEQYF
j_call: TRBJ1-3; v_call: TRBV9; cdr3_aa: CASSVGSVFGNTIYF
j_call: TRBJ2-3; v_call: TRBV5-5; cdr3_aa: CASSPPGGQGTDTQYF
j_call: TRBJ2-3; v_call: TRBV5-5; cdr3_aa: CASSFTRWSTDTQYF
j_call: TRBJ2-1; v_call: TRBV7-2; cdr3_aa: CASSLGAAGGHNEQFF
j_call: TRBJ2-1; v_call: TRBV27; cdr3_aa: CASSSKATGRTYNEQFF